Shown below are 5 T cell receptor beta chains from a single sample sequenced in a study of T cell changes during pregnancy in multiple sclerosis. Clones were sequenced by immunoSEQ multiplex PCR, and TCRdb holds only the in-frame ones, with some missing. This table has tens of thousands of clones, 85% to 95% appearing once. The sample consisted of peripheral blood. These TCRs come from a female donor with multiple sclerosis, enrolled in a pregnancy study.

The count of this clone is one. The chain combines TRBV4-1 with TRBJ2-7; D is ambiguous. The V end lost 1 base, the J end lost 6 bases, and 4 bases lay between the germline ends. Germline V gives CDR1 MGHRA, CDR2 YSYEKL. The CDR3 extends over 11 amino acids. The CDR3 reads CASSQVLEQYF. CDR3 sequence (DNA): TGCGCCAGCAGCCAAGTGCTCGAGCAGTACTTC.

The chain combines TRBV19 with TRBJ2-7, with D maybe TRBD2 (5 bases). The germline V gene has CDR1 LNHDA and CDR2 SQIVND (reference sequence). CDR3 length: 14 amino acids. V lost 5 bases, J lost 0 bases, and 11 bases lay in between. The CDR3 sequence: CASSLGGLSYEQYF. The CDR3, as DNA: TGTGCCAGTAGTCTAGGAGGACTCTCCTACGAGCAGTACTTC.

This chain connects TRBV5-6 to TRBJ1-2, with TRBD1 as a possible D gene (6 bases). With 0 bases removed from V and 6 bases from J, the gap between germline ends came to 12 bases. This CDR3 has 14 residues. CDR1 is SGHDT, CDR2 YYEEEE, per germline. The CDR3 is CASSLGLGADGYTF. In DNA, the CDR3 is TGTGCCAGCAGCTTGGGGCTGGGGGCGGATGGCTACACCTTC.

The chain has TRBV6-5 and TRBJ1-2, with a weak D call TRBD1 (6 bases). The CDR3 contains 15 residues. The V end was cut by 4 bases, the J end by 4 bases, with 16 bases between. From germline, CDR1 is MNHEY and CDR2 SVGAGI. The CDR3 here is CASSSQKQGAYGYTF. For the CDR3, the DNA is TGTGCCAGCAGTTCGCAGAAACAGGGCGCCTATGGCTACACCTTC.

This clone was seen a single time. This sequence joins TRBV30 and TRBJ1-1; 10 bases map to TRBD1. V shed 2 bases, J shed 7 bases, and the junction held 13 bases outside the gene matches. Germline-derived CDR1 and CDR2 are GTSNPN and SVGIG (reference sequence). This CDR3 comprises 16 residues. Here the CDR3 reads CAWSPPPGQGSGEAFF. The CDR3 DNA follows: TGTGCCTGGAGTCCCCCCCCGGGACAGGGGAGCGGTGAAGCTTTCTTT.